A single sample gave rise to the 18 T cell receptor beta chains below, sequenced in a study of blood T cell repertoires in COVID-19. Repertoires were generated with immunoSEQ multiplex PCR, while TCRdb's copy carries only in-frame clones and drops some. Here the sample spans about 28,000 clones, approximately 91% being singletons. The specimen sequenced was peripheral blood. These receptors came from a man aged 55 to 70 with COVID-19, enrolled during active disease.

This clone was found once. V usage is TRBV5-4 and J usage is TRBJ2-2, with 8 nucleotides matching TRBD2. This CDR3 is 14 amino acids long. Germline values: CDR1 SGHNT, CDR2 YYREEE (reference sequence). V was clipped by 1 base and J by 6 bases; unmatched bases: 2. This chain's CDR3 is CASSLRGGPGELFF. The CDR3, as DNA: TGTGCCAGCAGCTTGCGGGGGGGTCCCGGGGAGCTGTTTTTT.

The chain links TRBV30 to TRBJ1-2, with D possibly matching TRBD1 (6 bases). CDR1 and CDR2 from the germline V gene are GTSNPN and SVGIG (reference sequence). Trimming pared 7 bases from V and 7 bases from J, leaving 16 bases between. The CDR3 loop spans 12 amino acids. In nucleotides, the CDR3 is TGTGCCTCCCTCACAGGGTTGAGTGGCTACACCTTC. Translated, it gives CASLTGLSGYTF.

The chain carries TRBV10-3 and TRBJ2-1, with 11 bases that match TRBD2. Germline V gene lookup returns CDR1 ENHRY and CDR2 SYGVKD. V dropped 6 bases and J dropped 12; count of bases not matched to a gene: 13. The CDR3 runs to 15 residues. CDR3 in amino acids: CAISAGTSGSFVQFF. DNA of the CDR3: TGTGCCATCAGCGCCGGGACTAGCGGTTCGTTCGTGCAGTTCTTC.

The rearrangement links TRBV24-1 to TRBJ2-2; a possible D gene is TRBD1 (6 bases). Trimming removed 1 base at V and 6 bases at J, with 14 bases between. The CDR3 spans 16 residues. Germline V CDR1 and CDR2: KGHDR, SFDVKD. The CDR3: CATSDFDRSDSGELFF. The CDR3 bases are TGTGCCACCAGTGATTTTGACAGGTCTGATTCCGGGGAGCTGTTTTTT.

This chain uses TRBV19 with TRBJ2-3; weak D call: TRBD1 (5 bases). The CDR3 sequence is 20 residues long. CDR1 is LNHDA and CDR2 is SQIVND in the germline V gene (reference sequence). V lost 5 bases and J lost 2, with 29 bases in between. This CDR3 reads CASSLLRRTRWAGNTDTQYF. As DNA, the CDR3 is TGTGCCAGTAGTCTCCTCCGACGTACGAGGTGGGCAGGGAACACAGATACGCAGTATTTT.

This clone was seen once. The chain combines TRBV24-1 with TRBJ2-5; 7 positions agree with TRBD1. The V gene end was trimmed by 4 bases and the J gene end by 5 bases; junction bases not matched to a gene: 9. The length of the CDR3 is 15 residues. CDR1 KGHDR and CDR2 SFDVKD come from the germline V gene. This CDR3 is CATSETEHRGETQYF. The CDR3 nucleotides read TGTGCCACCAGTGAAACGGAGCACAGGGGTGAGACCCAGTACTTC.

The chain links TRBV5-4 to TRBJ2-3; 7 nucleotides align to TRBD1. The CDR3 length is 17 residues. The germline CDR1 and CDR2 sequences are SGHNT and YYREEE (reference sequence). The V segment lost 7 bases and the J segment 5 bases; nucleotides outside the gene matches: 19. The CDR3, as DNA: TGTGCCAGCCAAAGGGGTGGGTTATCAGGGGGACAAGATACGCAGTATTTT. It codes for CASQRGGLSGGQDTQYF.

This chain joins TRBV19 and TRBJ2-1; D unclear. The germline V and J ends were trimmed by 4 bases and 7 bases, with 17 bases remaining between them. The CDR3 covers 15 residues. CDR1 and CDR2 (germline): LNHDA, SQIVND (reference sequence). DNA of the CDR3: TGTGCCAGTAGTAGAGACGCCCCCTCCGCGAATGAGCAGTTCTTC. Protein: CASSRDAPSANEQFF.

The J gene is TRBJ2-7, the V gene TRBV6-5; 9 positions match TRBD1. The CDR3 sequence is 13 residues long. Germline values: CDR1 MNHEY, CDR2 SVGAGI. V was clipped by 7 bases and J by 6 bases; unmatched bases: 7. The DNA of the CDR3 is TGTGCCAGCAAAGGGACAGGGAAATCCGAGCAGTACTTC. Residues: CASKGTGKSEQYF.

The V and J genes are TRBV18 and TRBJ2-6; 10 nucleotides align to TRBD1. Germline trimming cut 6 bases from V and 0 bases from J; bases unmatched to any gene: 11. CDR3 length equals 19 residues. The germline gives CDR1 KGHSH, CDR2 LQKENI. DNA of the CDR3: TGTGCCAGCTCTAAAAGACAGGGGGCTTCTCTCTCTGGGGCCAACGTCCTGACTTTC. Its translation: CASSKRQGASLSGANVLTF.

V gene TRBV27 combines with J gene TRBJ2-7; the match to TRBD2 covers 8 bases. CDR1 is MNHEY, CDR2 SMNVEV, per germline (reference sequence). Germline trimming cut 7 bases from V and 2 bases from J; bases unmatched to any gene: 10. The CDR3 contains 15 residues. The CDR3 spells CASTPGREVPYEQYF. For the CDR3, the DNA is TGTGCCAGCACCCCGGGGCGGGAGGTCCCCTACGAGCAGTACTTC.

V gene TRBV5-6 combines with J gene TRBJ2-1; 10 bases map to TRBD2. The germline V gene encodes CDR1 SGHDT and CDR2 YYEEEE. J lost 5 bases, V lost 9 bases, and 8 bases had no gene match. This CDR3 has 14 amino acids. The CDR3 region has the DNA TGTGCCACAACCGGGACTAGCGACCACAATGAGCAGTTCTTC. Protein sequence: CATTGTSDHNEQFF.

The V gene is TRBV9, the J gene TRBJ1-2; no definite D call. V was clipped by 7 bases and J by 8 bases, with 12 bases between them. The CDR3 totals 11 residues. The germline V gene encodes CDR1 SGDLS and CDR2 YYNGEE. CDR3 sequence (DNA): TGTGCCAGCTCGGGGATGAGAGGCTACACCTTC. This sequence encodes CASSGMRGYTF.

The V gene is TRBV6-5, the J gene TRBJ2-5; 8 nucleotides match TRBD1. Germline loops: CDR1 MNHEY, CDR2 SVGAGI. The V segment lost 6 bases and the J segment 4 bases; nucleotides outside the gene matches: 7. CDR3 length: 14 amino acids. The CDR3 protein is CASRAGTGIETQYF. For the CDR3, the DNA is TGTGCCAGCAGGGCCGGGACAGGCATAGAGACCCAGTACTTC.

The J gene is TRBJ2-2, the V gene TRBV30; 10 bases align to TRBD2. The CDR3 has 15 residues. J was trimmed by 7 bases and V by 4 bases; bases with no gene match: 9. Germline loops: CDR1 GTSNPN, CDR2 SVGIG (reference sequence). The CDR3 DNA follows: TGTGCCTGGAAAAGCAGCGGGAGGGCCGTCGGGGAGCTGTTTTTT. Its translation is CAWKSSGRAVGELFF. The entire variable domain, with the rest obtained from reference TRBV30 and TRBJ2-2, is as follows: SQTIHQWPATLVQPVGSPLSLECTVEGTSNPNLYWYRQAAGRGLQLLFYSVGIGQISSEVPQNLSASRPQDRQFILSSKKLLLSDSGFYLCAWKSSGRAVGELFFGEGSRLTVL.

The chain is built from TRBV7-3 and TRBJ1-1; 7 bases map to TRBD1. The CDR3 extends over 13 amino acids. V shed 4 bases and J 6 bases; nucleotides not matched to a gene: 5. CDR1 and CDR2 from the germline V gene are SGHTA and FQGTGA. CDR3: CASSSGGGSEAFF. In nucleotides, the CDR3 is TGTGCCAGCAGCTCAGGGGGTGGTTCTGAAGCTTTCTTT.

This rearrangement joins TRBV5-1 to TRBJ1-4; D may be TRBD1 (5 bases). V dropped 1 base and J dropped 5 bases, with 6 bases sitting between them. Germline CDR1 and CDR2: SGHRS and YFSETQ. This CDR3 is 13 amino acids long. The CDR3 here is CASSLRQNEKLFF. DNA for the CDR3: TGCGCCAGCAGCTTGCGACAGAATGAAAAACTGTTTTTT.

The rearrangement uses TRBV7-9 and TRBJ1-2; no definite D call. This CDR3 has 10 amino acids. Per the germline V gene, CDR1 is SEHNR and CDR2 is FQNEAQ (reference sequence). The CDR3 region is CTHGDYGYTF. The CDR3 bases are TGTACCCACGGGGACTATGGCTACACCTTC.